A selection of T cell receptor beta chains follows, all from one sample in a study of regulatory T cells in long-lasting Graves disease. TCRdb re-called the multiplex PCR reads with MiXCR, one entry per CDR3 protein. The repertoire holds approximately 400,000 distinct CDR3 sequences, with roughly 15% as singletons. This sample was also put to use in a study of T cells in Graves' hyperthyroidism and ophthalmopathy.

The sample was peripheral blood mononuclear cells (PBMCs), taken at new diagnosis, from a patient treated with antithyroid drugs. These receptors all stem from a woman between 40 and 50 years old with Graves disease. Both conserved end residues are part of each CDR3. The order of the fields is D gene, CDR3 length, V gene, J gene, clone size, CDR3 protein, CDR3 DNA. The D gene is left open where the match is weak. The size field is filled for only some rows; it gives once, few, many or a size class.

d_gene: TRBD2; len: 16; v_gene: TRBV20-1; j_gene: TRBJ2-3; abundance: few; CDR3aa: CSAPGLAGGVADTQYF; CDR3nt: TGCAGTGCTCCGGGACTAGCGGGAGGGGTTGCAGATACGCAGTATTTT
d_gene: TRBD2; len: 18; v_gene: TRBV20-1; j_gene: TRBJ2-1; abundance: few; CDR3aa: CSAGDRASGTYSYNEQFF; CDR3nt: TGCAGTGCTGGAGATCGGGCTAGCGGGACCTACTCCTACAATGAGCAGTTCTTC
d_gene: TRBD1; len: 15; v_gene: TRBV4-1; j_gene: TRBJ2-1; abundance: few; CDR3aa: CASSFRGGSINEQFF; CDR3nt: TGCGCCAGCAGTTTTCGAGGGGGCAGTATCAATGAGCAGTTCTTC
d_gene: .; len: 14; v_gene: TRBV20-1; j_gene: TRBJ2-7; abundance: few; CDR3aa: CSARDQGQSDEQYF; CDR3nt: TGCAGTGCTAGAGATCAAGGGCAGTCTGACGAGCAGTACTTC
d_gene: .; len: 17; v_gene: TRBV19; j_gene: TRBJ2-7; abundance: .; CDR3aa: CASSKYYFSLEIREQYF; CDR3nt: TGTGCCAGTAGTAAATACTATTTTTCTTTGGAGATCCGCGAGCAGTACTTC
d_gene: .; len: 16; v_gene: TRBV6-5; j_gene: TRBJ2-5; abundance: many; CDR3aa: CASSYGLAGARETQYF; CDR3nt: TGTGCCAGCAGTTACGGGCTAGCCGGAGCGAGAGAGACCCAGTACTTC
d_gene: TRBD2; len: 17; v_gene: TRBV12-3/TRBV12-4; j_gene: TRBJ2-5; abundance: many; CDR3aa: CASSSPPGTSGIETQYF; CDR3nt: TGTGCCAGCAGTTCCCCCCCCGGGACTAGCGGGATCGAGACCCAGTACTTC
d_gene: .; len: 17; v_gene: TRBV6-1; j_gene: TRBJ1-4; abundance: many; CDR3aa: CASKGTSGTGTNEKLFF; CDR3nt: TGTGCCAGCAAAGGGACATCCGGGACTGGAACTAATGAAAAACTGTTTTTT
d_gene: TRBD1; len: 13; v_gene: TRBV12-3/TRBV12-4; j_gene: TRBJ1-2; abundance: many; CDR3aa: CASTRGGSGGYTF; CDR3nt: TGTGCCAGCACCAGGGGGGGATCAGGAGGCTACACCTTC
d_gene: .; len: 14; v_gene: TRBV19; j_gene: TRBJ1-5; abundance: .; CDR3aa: CAARQVAGNQPQHF; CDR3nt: TGTGCCGCCCGACAGGTGGCAGGGAATCAGCCCCAGCATTTT
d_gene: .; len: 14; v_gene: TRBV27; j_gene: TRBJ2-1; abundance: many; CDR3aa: CASSLGSVYNEQFF; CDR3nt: TGTGCCAGCAGCCTGGGGTCGGTTTACAATGAGCAGTTCTTC
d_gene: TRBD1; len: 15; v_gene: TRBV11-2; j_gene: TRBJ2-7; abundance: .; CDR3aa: CASSLDPGQGTEQYF; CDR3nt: TGTGCCAGCAGCTTAGATCCGGGACAGGGAACCGAGCAGTACTTC
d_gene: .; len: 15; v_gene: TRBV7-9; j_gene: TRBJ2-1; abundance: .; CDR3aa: CASTGGDRVMNEQFF; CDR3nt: TGTGCCAGCACCGGGGGTGACAGGGTAATGAATGAGCAGTTCTTC
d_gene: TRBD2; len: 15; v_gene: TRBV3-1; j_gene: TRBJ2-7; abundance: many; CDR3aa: CASSHGGLAGDEQYF; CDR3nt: TGTGCCAGCAGCCATGGGGGACTAGCGGGAGACGAGCAGTACTTC
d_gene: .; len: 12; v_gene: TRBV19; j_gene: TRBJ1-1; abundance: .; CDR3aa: CASSIRGTEAFF; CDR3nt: TGTGCCAGTAGTATCAGGGGCACTGAAGCTTTCTTT
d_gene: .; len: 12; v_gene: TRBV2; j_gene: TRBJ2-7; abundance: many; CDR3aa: CASSRVLYEQYF; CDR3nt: TGTGCCAGCAGTCGAGTCCTCTACGAGCAGTACTTC
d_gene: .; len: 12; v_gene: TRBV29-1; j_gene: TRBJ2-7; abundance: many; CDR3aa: CSVGVDSGEQYF; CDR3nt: TGCAGCGTTGGTGTTGACTCCGGCGAGCAGTACTTC
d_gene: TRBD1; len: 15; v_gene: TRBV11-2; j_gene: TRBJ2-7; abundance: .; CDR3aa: CASSLWGTVTGEQYF; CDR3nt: TGTGCCAGCAGCTTATGGGGGACAGTAACGGGCGAGCAGTACTTC
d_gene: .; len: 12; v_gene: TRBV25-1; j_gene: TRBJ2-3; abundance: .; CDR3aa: CASTDGADTQYF; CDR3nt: TGTGCCAGCACTGATGGGGCAGATACGCAGTATTTT
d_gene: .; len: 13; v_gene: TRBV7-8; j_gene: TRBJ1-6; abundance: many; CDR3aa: CASSLVARSPLHF; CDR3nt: TGTGCCAGCAGCTTAGTTGCGCGATCACCCCTCCACTTT
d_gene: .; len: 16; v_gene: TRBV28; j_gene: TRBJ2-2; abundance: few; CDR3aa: CASSLWAGANTGEPFF; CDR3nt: TGTGCCAGCAGTTTATGGGCAGGGGCGAACACCGGGGAGCCGTTTTTT
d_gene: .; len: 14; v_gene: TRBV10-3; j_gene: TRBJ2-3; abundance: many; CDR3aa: CAITNRQGPRTQYF; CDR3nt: TGTGCCATTACCAACCGGCAAGGCCCCCGTACGCAGTATTTT
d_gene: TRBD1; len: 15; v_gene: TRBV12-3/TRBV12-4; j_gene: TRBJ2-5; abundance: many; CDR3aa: CASSSRGSQQETQYF; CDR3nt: TGTGCCAGCAGTTCCAGGGGGTCCCAACAAGAGACCCAGTACTTC
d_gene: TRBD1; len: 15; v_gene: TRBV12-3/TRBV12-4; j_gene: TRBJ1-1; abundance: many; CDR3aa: CASSWVQGLGTEAFF; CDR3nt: TGTGCCAGCAGTTGGGTACAGGGGCTAGGCACTGAAGCTTTCTTT
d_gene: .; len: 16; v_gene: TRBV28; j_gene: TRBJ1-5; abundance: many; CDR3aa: CASSPRDTRGNQPQHF; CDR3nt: TGTGCCAGCAGTCCACGGGATACAAGGGGCAATCAGCCCCAGCATTTT
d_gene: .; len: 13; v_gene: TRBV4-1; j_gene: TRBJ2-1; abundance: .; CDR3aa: CASSPRSVREQFF; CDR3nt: TGCGCCAGCAGCCCCAGGTCAGTAAGGGAGCAGTTCTTC
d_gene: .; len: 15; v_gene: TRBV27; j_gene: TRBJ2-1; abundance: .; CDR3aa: CASSPLIGETVEQFF; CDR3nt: TGTGCCAGCAGTCCCCTTATTGGGGAGACAGTTGAGCAGTTCTTC
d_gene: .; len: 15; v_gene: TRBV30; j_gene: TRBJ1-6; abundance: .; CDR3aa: CAWSRFGDSNSPLHF; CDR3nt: TGTGCCTGGAGTAGGTTTGGTGACTCGAATTCACCCCTCCACTTT
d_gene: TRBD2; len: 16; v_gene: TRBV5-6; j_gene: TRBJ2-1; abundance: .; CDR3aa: CASSVTLTSVGNEQFF; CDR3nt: TGTGCCAGCAGCGTGACTTTAACTAGCGTAGGTAATGAGCAGTTCTTC
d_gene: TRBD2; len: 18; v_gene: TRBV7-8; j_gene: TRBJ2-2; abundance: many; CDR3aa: CASSLGRRGLAGTGELFF; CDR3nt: TGTGCCAGCAGCTTAGGGCGGCGGGGACTAGCGGGGACCGGGGAGCTGTTTTTT
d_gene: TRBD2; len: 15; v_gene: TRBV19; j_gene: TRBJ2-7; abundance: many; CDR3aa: CASSISSGLAYEQYF; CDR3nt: TGTGCCAGTAGTATATCTAGCGGGCTTGCCTACGAGCAGTACTTC
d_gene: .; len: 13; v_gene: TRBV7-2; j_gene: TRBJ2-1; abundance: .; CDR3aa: CASSAFSYNEQFF; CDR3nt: TGTGCCAGCAGCGCCTTCTCCTACAATGAGCAGTTCTTC
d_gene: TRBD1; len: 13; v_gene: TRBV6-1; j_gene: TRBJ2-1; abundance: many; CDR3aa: CAITGQGYNEQFF; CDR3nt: TGTGCCATCACGGGACAGGGCTACAATGAGCAGTTCTTC
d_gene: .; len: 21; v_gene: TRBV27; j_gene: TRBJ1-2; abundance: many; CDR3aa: CASSLRVWDVGTVGTAYGYTF; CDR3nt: TGTGCCAGCAGTTTAAGGGTTTGGGACGTGGGGACCGTCGGTACGGCCTATGGCTACACCTTC
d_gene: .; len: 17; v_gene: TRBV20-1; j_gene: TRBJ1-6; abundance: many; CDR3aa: CSARDPGTPSYNSPLHF; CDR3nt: TGCAGTGCTAGAGATCCCGGGACTCCCTCCTATAATTCACCCCTCCACTTT
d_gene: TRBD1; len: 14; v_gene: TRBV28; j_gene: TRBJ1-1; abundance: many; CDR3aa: CASSLDRGRTEAFF; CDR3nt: TGTGCCAGCAGTTTAGACAGGGGGCGGACTGAAGCTTTCTTT
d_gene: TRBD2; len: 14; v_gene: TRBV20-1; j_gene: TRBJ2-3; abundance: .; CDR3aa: CSARVGRAPDTQYF; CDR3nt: TGCAGTGCTAGAGTCGGGAGGGCCCCAGATACGCAGTATTTT
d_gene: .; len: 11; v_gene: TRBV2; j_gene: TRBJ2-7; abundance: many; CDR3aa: CASTPGYEQYF; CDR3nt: TGTGCCAGCACGCCAGGGTACGAGCAGTACTTC
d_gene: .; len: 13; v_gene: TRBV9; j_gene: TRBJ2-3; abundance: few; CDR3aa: CASSVASTDTQYF; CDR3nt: TGTGCCAGCAGCGTAGCAAGCACAGATACGCAGTATTTT